Following are 22 T cell receptor beta chains from one sample sequenced in a study of blood T cell repertoires in COVID-19. Data came from immunoSEQ multiplex PCR; TCRdb stores just in-frame clones and leaves some out. The table records 90,000 to 120,000 clones, roughly 90% of them present only once. Sequencing used peripheral blood. The receptors come from a man aged 40-49 years with active or convalescent COVID-19.

The V call is TRBV14, the J call TRBJ2-5; weak D call: TRBD1 (7 bases). Germline values: CDR1 SGHDN, CDR2 FVKESK. The CDR3 is made up of 20 amino acids. The V gene lost 0 bases and the J gene lost 3 bases, with 26 bases spanning the gap. For the CDR3, the DNA is TGTGCCAGCAGCCAAGACCCCACATCTCGACAGGGTTGGAGGGAAGAGACCCAGTACTTC. Its protein product is CASSQDPTSRQGWREETQYF.

V is TRBV13 and J is TRBJ2-7, with 15 nucleotides matching TRBD2. Germline-derived CDR1 and CDR2 are PRHDT and FYEKMQ (reference sequence). Unmatched junction bases numbered 4, after V lost 5 bases and J lost 2 bases. The CDR3 loop spans 16 amino acids. The CDR3 region is CASSLRTSGRAYEQYF. Written as DNA, the CDR3 is TGTGCCAGCAGCCTACGGACTAGCGGGAGGGCCTACGAGCAGTACTTC.

The rearrangement uses TRBV19 and TRBJ1-4, with 7 nucleotides matching TRBD1. Germline loops: CDR1 LNHDA, CDR2 SQIVND (reference sequence). The CDR3 is made up of 15 amino acids. V was pared by 5 bases and J by 6 bases, with 9 bases of the junction left unmatched. The CDR3 sequence is CASSPRRGGDEKLFF. CDR3 bases: TGTGCCAGTAGTCCCCGCCGAGGGGGCGATGAAAAACTGTTTTTT.

This clone was picked up a small number of times. The V call is TRBV10-3, the J call TRBJ2-1; D possibly corresponds to TRBD2 (6 bases). This CDR3 is 14 amino acids long. V lost 0 bases and J lost 8, with 11 bases in between. The germline gives CDR1 ENHRY, CDR2 SYGVKD. DNA of the CDR3: TGTGCCATCAGTGAGTCTAGCGGAGTCGATGAGCAGTTCTTC. Its translation: CAISESSGVDEQFF.

The chain recombines TRBV25-1 with TRBJ2-1; maybe TRBD1 (5 bases). V was shortened by 4 bases and J by 9 bases, with 13 bases between the two germline ends. CDR1 is MGHDK, CDR2 SYGVNS, per germline. CDR3 length equals 13 residues. The CDR3 loop reads CASSVLHTGEQFF. The CDR3 region has the DNA TGTGCCAGCAGTGTATTGCATACAGGTGAGCAGTTCTTC.

The gene calls are TRBV30 and TRBJ2-7, with 8 bases lining up with TRBD1. Germline values: CDR1 GTSNPN, CDR2 SVGIG (reference sequence). There are 14 residues in the CDR3. Trimming at V came to 5 bases and at J to 2 bases, leaving 8 bases not matched to a gene. CDR3 amino acids: CAWDRDRWAYEQYF. The CDR3 DNA follows: TGTGCCTGGGATAGGGACAGGTGGGCCTACGAGCAGTACTTC.

V is TRBV28 and J is TRBJ2-2; 9 bases map to TRBD1. This CDR3 is built from 14 residues. V lost 6 bases and J lost 5; bases outside the gene matches: 4. Germline V gene data show CDR1 as MDHEN and CDR2 as SYDVKM. The CDR3 nucleotides are TGTGCCAGCAGATGGGACAGGGTGACCGGGGAGCTGTTTTTT. Translated, it gives CASRWDRVTGELFF.

The V and J genes are TRBV7-2 and TRBJ2-3; 11 bases align to TRBD1. The germline gives CDR1 SGHTA, CDR2 FQGNSA. The CDR3 contains 16 residues. V lost 0 bases, J lost 5 bases, and 4 bases stayed unmatched. CDR3 bases: TGTGCCAGCAGCTTAGCTGGGACAGGGGGAAAAGATACGCAGTATTTT. Protein: CASSLAGTGGKDTQYF.

The chain uses TRBV2 and TRBJ2-7, with D possibly being TRBD1 (5 bases). Between the trimmed V and J ends, which lost 6 bases and 3 bases, there was a span of 9 bases. The CDR3 runs 12 residues. Germline lookup yields CDR1 SNHLY and CDR2 FYNNEI. CDR3 loop: CASRRQIYEQYF. The CDR3 nucleotides read TGTGCCAGCAGACGACAGATCTACGAGCAGTACTTC.

The chain employs TRBV10-3 and TRBJ1-3, with 8 positions matching TRBD1. After removal of 6 bases from V and 4 bases from J, the junction contained 5 bases not matched to a gene. CDR1 and CDR2 from the germline V gene are ENHRY and SYGVKD. This CDR3 contains 14 residues. As DNA, the CDR3 is TGTGCCATCAGAGGGACAGGAGAAGGAAACACCATATATTTT. This codes for CAIRGTGEGNTIYF.

The V call is TRBV7-3, the J call TRBJ1-1; D is perhaps TRBD1 (5 bases). The CDR3 runs 12 residues. Germline V CDR1 and CDR2: SGHTA, FQGTGA. Deletions cut 8 bases from V and 3 bases from J, with 10 bases between. The CDR3 reads CASGGEDTEAFF. The CDR3 DNA reads TGTGCCAGCGGGGGGGAGGACACTGAAGCTTTCTTT.

The genes are TRBV5-6 and TRBJ1-5; possible D gene TRBD1, 5 bases. CDR1 is SGHDT and CDR2 is YYEEEE in the germline V gene. This CDR3 region has 15 residues. V was cut by 1 base and J by 3 bases, with 11 bases left in between. For the CDR3, the DNA is TGTGCCAGCAGCTTGAAGGACAATTACAATCAGCCCCAGCATTTT. Protein product: CASSLKDNYNQPQHF.

V usage is TRBV3-1 (or the pseudogene TRBV3-2) and J usage is TRBJ2-5; 9 bases match TRBD2. This CDR3 has 16 amino acids. Germline CDR1 reads LGHDT; CDR2 reads YNNKEL (reference sequence). J was trimmed by 1 base and V by 7 bases; bases with no gene match: 10. The CDR3 sequence: CASKSSSGRIQETQYF. The CDR3 bases are TGTGCCAGCAAGTCCTCAAGCGGGAGGATCCAAGAGACCCAGTACTTC.

This chain connects TRBV13 to TRBJ1-4; the D is unclear. Germline V gene data show CDR1 as PRHDT and CDR2 as FYEKMQ (reference sequence). The CDR3 has 14 residues. The V end was cut by 1 base, the J end by 3 bases, with 6 bases between. CDR3 in DNA: TGTGCCAGCAGCTTAGAGGGAGCTAATGAAAAACTGTTTTTT. It translates to CASSLEGANEKLFF.

This clone has just a few counts. Other nucleotide sequences from this sample produce the same CDR3. V usage is TRBV7-3 and J usage is TRBJ1-1; TRBD1 is a possible D gene (6 bases). V was clipped by 4 bases and J by 2 bases, with 8 bases between them. Germline loops: CDR1 SGHTA, CDR2 FQGTGA. The length of the CDR3 is 13 residues. As DNA, the CDR3 is TGTGCCAGCAGCTGGACAGTTAACACTGAAGCTTTCTTT. It is translated as CASSWTVNTEAFF.

The chain links TRBV29-1 to TRBJ1-1; D is undetermined. Trimming pared 7 bases from V and 6 bases from J, leaving 18 bases between. The germline CDR1 and CDR2 sequences are SQVTM and ANQGSEA. CDR3 length: 13 residues. Here the CDR3 reads CSAQNTQLSEAFF. As DNA, the CDR3 is TGCAGCGCTCAGAATACCCAATTATCTGAAGCTTTCTTT.

As DNA, the CDR3 is TGTGCCAGCAGTCGGACGGGGGAGCCCCAGCATTTT. Its protein product is CASSRTGEPQHF. The V gene is TRBV25-1, the J gene TRBJ1-5; tentatively, D is TRBD1 (5 bases). The CDR3 loop spans 12 amino acids. Germline-derived CDR1 and CDR2 are MGHDK and SYGVNS. The germline V and J ends were trimmed by 5 bases and 8 bases, with 10 bases remaining between them.

The J gene is TRBJ2-1, the V gene TRBV6-2 or TRBV6-3, with 9 bases fitting TRBD2. J was trimmed by 8 bases and V by 4 bases; bases with no gene match: 12. Looked up from germline, CDR1 is MNHEY and CDR2 is SVGEGT. This CDR3 contains 16 residues. DNA of the CDR3: TGTGCCAGCAGTTGGGGTAAAACTAGCGGGTTGGATGAGCAGTTCTTC. Translated, it gives CASSWGKTSGLDEQFF.

Worth noting for this clone: Relative to the germline gene, one junction end is altered; a read error may explain this. V usage is TRBV24-1 and J usage is TRBJ1-1; D unresolved. Germline V gene data show CDR1 as KGHDR and CDR2 as SFDVKD. CDR3 length: 13 residues. The CDR3, as DNA: TGTGCCACTCGGGCTGACGGGAACGCTGAAGCTTTCTTT. Protein: CATRADGNAEAFF.

The CDR3 DNA is TGCGCCAGCAGCCAAGGAAGGGGACAACACTCTGGGGCCAACGTCCTGACTTTC. Encoded protein: CASSQGRGQHSGANVLTF. V gene TRBV4-1 combines with J gene TRBJ2-6, with D perhaps matching TRBD1 (6 bases). V shed 1 base and J shed 0 bases, with 13 bases lying between them. Germline assignment: CDR1 MGHRA and CDR2 YSYEKL. There are 18 residues in the CDR3.

The chain is built from TRBV6-5 and TRBJ1-2, with D possibly TRBD1 on 6 matching bases. This CDR3 has 12 residues. Between the trimmed V and J ends, which lost 10 bases and 3 bases, there was a span of 12 bases. CDR1 and CDR2 from the germline V gene are MNHEY and SVGAGI. This CDR3 is CATTGNYYGYTF. The CDR3 DNA reads TGTGCCACCACAGGGAATTACTATGGCTACACCTTC.

CDR3 region: CAISESGGSADTQYF. The CDR3, as DNA: TGTGCCATCAGTGAGTCGGGAGGGAGCGCAGATACGCAGTATTTT. V is TRBV10-3 and J is TRBJ2-3, with 7 positions matching TRBD2. The V and J ends lost 0 bases and 4 bases, in that order; junction bases with no gene match: 4. This CDR3 is built from 15 residues. The germline V gene has CDR1 ENHRY and CDR2 SYGVKD.